These T cell receptor beta chains were read from a single sample in a study of blood T cell repertoires in COVID-19. Assay: immunoSEQ multiplex PCR; the TCRdb copy retains only in-frame clones and omits some. Seen here are over 250,000 clones, more than 75% observed once, and the top ten hold over 2%. The source material was PBMCs or T cells enriched from blood (not recorded which). Receptor source: a woman aged 60-70 years in a cohort exposed to, infected with or recovered from COVID-19 (not recorded which). The CDR3 runs from the conserved cysteine through the conserved F or W. The order of the fields is J gene, D gene, V gene, CDR3 DNA, CDR3 protein. The D gene is left open where the match is weak.

TRBJ2-1 | - | TRBV12-3/TRBV12-4 | TGTGCCAGCAGTCTCAGGGGGGACAATGAGCAGTTCTTC | CASSLRGDNEQFF
TRBJ1-1 | - | TRBV6-5 | TGTGCCAGCACCAGGGGCTTGAACACTGAAGCTTTCTTT | CASTRGLNTEAFF
TRBJ1-6 | - | TRBV2 | TGTGCCAGCAGAGAGTCCACACGACTTAATTCACCCCTCCACTTT | CASRESTRLNSPLHF
TRBJ1-1 | - | TRBV5-8 | TGTGCCAGCAGCTTGGGGGAGGGGGCTGAAGCTTTCTTT | CASSLGEGAEAFF
TRBJ1-5 | - | TRBV28 | TGTGCCAGCAGTTTTTGGAGGGAAGGCAATCAGCCCCAGCATTTT | CASSFWREGNQPQHF
TRBJ2-5 | - | TRBV5-1 | TGCGCCAGCAGCTTGGGATTAGCCCAAGAGACCCAGTACTTC | CASSLGLAQETQYF
TRBJ2-1 | - | TRBV3-1/TRBV3-2 | TGTGCCAGCAACCGGGACAATGAGAATGAGCAGTTCTTC | CASNRDNENEQFF
TRBJ1-6 | TRBD1 | TRBV27 | TGTGCCAGCAGGGCCGGGACAGGGGACTCACCCCTCCACTTT | CASRAGTGDSPLHF
TRBJ2-1 | - | TRBV6-5 | TGTGCCAGCACCTCCCTGGGGGGCGGGAGCAATGAGCAGTTCTTC | CASTSLGGGSNEQFF
TRBJ2-7 | - | TRBV28 | TGTGCCAGCAGTTTATCGGGTCAGGGAACCTACGAGCAGTACTTC | CASSLSGQGTYEQYF
TRBJ2-1 | - | TRBV19 | TGTGCCAGTAGTTTCGCCTACAATGAGCAGTTCTTC | CASSFAYNEQFF
TRBJ2-7 | - | TRBV27 | TGTGCCAGCAGTGTATCCCCGGATCGTTATACAACAGGGAAAGGGTACTACGAGCAGTACTTC | CASSVSPDRYTTGKGYYEQYF
TRBJ1-5 | TRBD1 | TRBV7-8 | TGTGCCAGCACTCGACAGGGGCAAGGCAATCAGCCCCAGCATTTT | CASTRQGQGNQPQHF
TRBJ1-1 | - | TRBV6-5 | TGTGCCACCCACCTAAGCGGGACTGAAGCTTTCTTT | CATHLSGTEAFF
TRBJ1-1 | - | TRBV14 | TGTGCCAGCAGCCAACTACAGGGACCGAACACTGAAGCTTTCTTT | CASSQLQGPNTEAFF
TRBJ1-4 | - | TRBV27 | TGTGCCAGCAGCCAATCAAGGGGCGGTAATGAAAAACTGTTTTTT | CASSQSRGGNEKLFF
TRBJ1-1 | - | TRBV28 | TGTGCCAGCAGTCCTGCAGGCGGGGGAGCTGAAGCTTTCTTT | CASSPAGGGAEAFF